The 16 T cell receptor beta chains listed next were all sequenced from one sample in a study of blood T cell repertoires in COVID-19. This table comes from immunoSEQ multiplex PCR, and its TCRdb copy is limited to in-frame clones, with some not included. The sample includes 35,000 to 55,000 clones, 69% seen only once; the top ten take 5.5% to 6.5%. The sample consisted of peripheral blood. The receptor source for this set is an elderly man with acute or convalescent COVID-19.

A few counts support this clone. The J gene is TRBJ1-5, the V gene TRBV5-4; unclear D gene. Trimming left V 4 bases short and J 11 bases short, with 19 bases between. Germline values: CDR1 SGHNT, CDR2 YYREEE (reference sequence). The CDR3 is 14 residues long. The CDR3 bases are TGTGCCAGCAGCCTGGACGGGAACGACGTGACCCAGCATTTT. It is translated as CASSLDGNDVTQHF.

This clone was seen more than once but under ten times. The rearrangement links TRBV6-5 to TRBJ2-3; 9 bases agree with TRBD2. Germline CDR1 and CDR2: MNHEY and SVGAGI. This CDR3 contains 15 residues. V lost 6 bases, J lost 1 base, and 5 bases stayed unmatched. The CDR3 sequence is CASRGGLAGTDTQYF. CDR3 coding DNA: TGTGCCAGCAGGGGGGGACTAGCAGGCACAGATACGCAGTATTTT.

The chain is built from TRBV11-2 and TRBJ2-7; TRBD2 matches 9 bases. V lost 5 bases and J lost 1; bases outside the gene matches: 9. The CDR3 is made up of 16 amino acids. Germline values: CDR1 SGHAT, CDR2 FQNNGV. The CDR3 bases are TGTGCCAGCAGCACTGTACTAGCGGGCTCATCCTACGAGCAGTACTTC. This sequence encodes CASSTVLAGSSYEQYF.

The chain has TRBV3-1 (or the pseudogene TRBV3-2) and TRBJ1-2; D perhaps matches TRBD1 (6 bases). V was shortened by 1 base and J by 2 bases, with 11 bases between the two germline ends. The CDR3 has 15 amino acids. CDR1 is LGHDT, CDR2 YNNKEL, per germline (reference sequence). The CDR3 sequence: CASSQGPQGNYGYTF. For the CDR3, the DNA is TGTGCCAGCAGCCAAGGACCGCAGGGGAACTATGGCTACACCTTC.

This chain connects TRBV5-6 to TRBJ1-1, with D possibly TRBD1 on 6 matching bases. Trimming took off 1 base at V and 3 bases at J, with 10 bases between the two ends. CDR1 and CDR2 from the germline V gene are SGHDT and YYEEEE. The CDR3 runs to 14 residues. The CDR3 here is CASSLTGLDTEAFF. Here the CDR3 DNA reads TGTGCCAGCAGCTTGACAGGGTTGGACACTGAAGCTTTCTTT.

The CDR3 region has the DNA TGCGCCAGCACCCGGACAGGGGGCTTGGATGGCTACACCTTC. Translation gives CASTRTGGLDGYTF. The chain carries TRBV5-1 and TRBJ1-2; 11 positions agree with TRBD1. This CDR3 contains 14 residues. V shed 6 bases and J 6 bases; nucleotides not matched to a gene: 7. Germline V lookup: CDR1 SGHRS, CDR2 YFSETQ.

The gene calls are TRBV5-1 and TRBJ2-1, with D possibly TRBD2 on 5 matching bases. V was shortened by 4 bases and J by 0 bases, with 14 bases between the two germline ends. The CDR3 loop spans 16 amino acids. Germline assignment: CDR1 SGHRS and CDR2 YFSETQ. The CDR3 loop is CASSLLGPSSYNEQFF. CDR3 DNA sequence: TGCGCCAGCAGCCTACTAGGCCCGAGCTCCTACAATGAGCAGTTCTTC. Drawing the rest from reference TRBV5-1 and TRBJ2-1, the complete variable domain is KAGVTQTPRYLIKTRGQQVTLSCSPISGHRSVSWYQQTPGQGLQFLFEYFSETQRNKGNFPGRFSGRQFSNSRSEMNVSTLELGDSALYLCASSLLGPSSYNEQFFGPGTRLTVL.

The V gene is TRBV5-8, the J gene TRBJ2-5; TRBD2 might be the D (5 bases). The CDR3 is 17 amino acids. CDR1 is SGHTS, CDR2 YDEGEE, per germline. V was cut by 4 bases and J by 5 bases, with 24 bases left in between. Here the CDR3 reads CASSAETDTGGSETQYF. CDR3 nucleotides: TGTGCCAGCAGCGCGGAGACCGACACCGGAGGTTCGGAGACCCAGTACTTC.

Only a few counts were recorded for this clone. The chain employs TRBV7-2 and TRBJ1-1; 7 positions match TRBD1. There are 14 residues in the CDR3. V was pared by 1 base and J by 6 bases, with 5 bases of the junction left unmatched. Per the germline V gene, CDR1 is SGHTA and CDR2 is FQGNSA. CDR3 nucleotide sequence: TGTGCCAGCAGCTTAGGACAGGGCTTAGCTGAAGCTTTCTTT. Its protein product is CASSLGQGLAEAFF.

The V call is TRBV9, the J call TRBJ2-1; 11 bases are a match to TRBD2. Germline loops: CDR1 SGDLS, CDR2 YYNGEE. This CDR3 is built from 20 residues. The J segment lost 9 bases and the V segment lost 0 bases, leaving 20 bases of the junction unmatched. CDR3 coding DNA: TGTGCCAGCAGCGTAGTACCACGGGGACTAGCGGAAGTCCAAGGGAGTGAGCAGTTCTTC. Its protein product is CASSVVPRGLAEVQGSEQFF.

The chain couples TRBV29-1 to TRBJ2-5; 8 nucleotides match TRBD2. The CDR3 runs to 15 residues. The junction had 11 bases not matched to a gene; V was cut back by 1 base and J by 7 bases. Germline CDR1 and CDR2: SQVTM and ANQGSEA. The CDR3 DNA reads as TGCAGCGTTGAAGTAAGCGGGAGCCTGTCTGGGACCCAGTACTTC. Translating it yields CSVEVSGSLSGTQYF. Combining the CDR3 with reference TRBV29-1 and TRBJ2-5 gives the whole variable domain SAVISQKPSRDICQRGTSLTIQCQVDSQVTMMFWYRQQPGQSLTLIATANQGSEATYESGFVIDKFPISRPNLTFSTLTVSNMSPEDSSIYLCSVEVSGSLSGTQYFGPGTRLLVL.

This clone came up many times. V is TRBV19 and J is TRBJ2-1, with 8 bases matching TRBD2. Germline V CDR1 and CDR2: LNHDA, SQIVND (reference sequence). This CDR3 spans 15 amino acids. With 0 bases clipped from V and 4 bases from J, the junction kept 2 bases outside the gene matches. The CDR3 sequence is CASSIELAEYNEQFF. CDR3 bases: TGTGCCAGTAGTATAGAACTAGCGGAATACAATGAGCAGTTCTTC.

This clone was counted only a few times. J is TRBJ2-2 and V is TRBV6-2 or TRBV6-3; 7 bases match TRBD1. The CDR3 is 17 amino acids. V was pared by 5 bases and J by 2 bases, with 11 bases of the junction left unmatched. Germline CDR1 and CDR2: MNHEY and SVGEGT. For the CDR3, the DNA is TGTGCCAGCAGTGGGATTCCCCGGGACAGAAACACCGGGGAGCTGTTTTTT. Its translation: CASSGIPRDRNTGELFF.

This clone has just one count. This sequence joins TRBV2 and TRBJ1-3, with D perhaps matching TRBD1 (6 bases). Per the germline V gene, CDR1 is SNHLY and CDR2 is FYNNEI. CDR3 length: 13 residues. V was trimmed by 4 bases and J by 4 bases, leaving 8 bases between them. CDR3 DNA sequence: TGTGCCAGCAGTGCAGGACAGGGAAACACCATATATTTT. It encodes CASSAGQGNTIYF.

The CDR3 sequence: CASSYSLTSGVHYEQYF. As DNA, the CDR3 is TGTGCCAGCAGTTACTCCCTCACTAGCGGGGTGCACTACGAGCAGTACTTC. The chain uses TRBV6-2 or TRBV6-3 and TRBJ2-7; 10 bases match TRBD2. The germline V gene has CDR1 MNHEY and CDR2 SVGEGT. After removal of 0 bases from V and 3 bases from J, the junction contained 8 bases not matched to a gene. The CDR3 loop spans 17 amino acids.

The genes are TRBV6-5 and TRBJ2-7, with 7 bases fitting TRBD2. The V gene end was trimmed by 6 bases and the J gene end by 0 bases; junction bases not matched to a gene: 8. The CDR3 is 15 residues long. Germline loops: CDR1 MNHEY, CDR2 SVGAGI. The CDR3 sequence: CASSRTSESSYEQYF. DNA for the CDR3: TGTGCCAGCAGCCGAACTAGCGAAAGCTCCTACGAGCAGTACTTC.